Following are 10 T cell receptor beta chains from one sample sequenced in a study of blood T cells in healthy people across ages. Primers used in a second PCR of about 7 to 12 cycles were a sample-barcoded 5' primer and a J-beta primer mix. TCRdb independently ran MiXCR on the 5' RACE reads; one entry per CDR3 protein. The table shows some 1,000,000 distinct CDR3 sequences, with roughly a quarter occurring only once. This same sample was also part of a study on T cells of mothers and their children.

Sequencing input: blood. The receptor source for this set is a girl aged 2 to 9 in good health.

The V and J genes are TRBV20-1 and TRBJ1-1; D remains ambiguous. The V end lost 7 bases, the J end lost 0 bases, and 15 bases lay between the germline ends. The CDR3 sequence is 14 residues long. Germline CDR1 DFQATT, CDR2 SNEGSKA (reference sequence). CDR3 sequence reads: CSGLAPQVNTEAFF. The CDR3 DNA is TGCAGTGGATTGGCGCCCCAGGTGAACACTGAAGCTTTCTTT.

The chain employs TRBV29-1 and TRBJ1-2; D is ambiguous. The CDR3 length is 14 residues. The V end lost 4 bases, the J end lost 8 bases, and 20 bases lay between the germline ends. Germline V CDR1 and CDR2: SQVTM, ANQGSEA. The CDR3 bases are TGCAGCGTTGCAGGTGGCGGGGAGGGTCGCGGCTACACCTTC. This translates into CSVAGGGEGRGYTF. Full variable domain (missing parts from reference TRBV29-1 and TRBJ1-2): SAVISQKPSRDICQRGTSLTIQCQVDSQVTMMFWYRQQPGQSLTLIATANQGSEATYESGFVIDKFPISRPNLTFSTLTVSNMSPEDSSIYLCSVAGGGEGRGYTFGSGTRLTVV.

This clonotype was detected only a few times. The chain links TRBV7-6 to TRBJ2-1, with D possibly being TRBD2 (5 bases). The CDR3 is 14 residues long. Trimming left V 4 bases short and J 6 bases short, with 13 bases between. CDR1 SGHVS and CDR2 FNYEAQ come from the germline V gene. The CDR3 DNA reads as TGTGCCAGCAGCTCCTCCGGGGTTCCCAATGAGCAGTTCTTC. Residues: CASSSSGVPNEQFF.

The chain recombines TRBV28 with TRBJ1-3; 9 bases map to TRBD1. Trimming removed 8 bases from V and 1 base from J; junction bases left unmatched: 3. The CDR3 loop spans 14 amino acids. Per the germline V gene, CDR1 is MDHEN and CDR2 is SYDVKM. CDR3 nucleotides: TGTGCCAGCCGAGGGACAGGGTCTGGAAACACCATATATTTT. Its translation is CASRGTGSGNTIYF. The complete variable domain, with remaining parts taken from reference TRBV28 and TRBJ1-3, reads DVKVTQSSRYLVKRTGEKVFLECVQDMDHENMFWYRQDPGLGLRLIYFSYDVKMKEKGDIPEGYSVSREKKERFSLILESASTNQTSMYLCASRGTGSGNTIYFGEGSWLTVV.

The gene calls are TRBV29-1 and TRBJ2-5, with a tentative D call TRBD2 (6 bases). V was pared by 2 bases and J by 2 bases, with 12 bases between. The CDR3 has 14 amino acids. Looked up from germline, CDR1 is SQVTM and CDR2 is ANQGSEA. In nucleotides, the CDR3 is TGCAGCGTTGAAAAGGCGGGGTTTCAAGAGACCCAGTACTTC. Translating it yields CSVEKAGFQETQYF.

This clonotype occurred once. This chain uses TRBV6-5 with TRBJ2-2; 8 bases align to TRBD1. Unmatched junction bases numbered 8, after V lost 4 bases and J lost 4 bases. This CDR3 is 16 amino acids long. The germline V gene has CDR1 MNHEY and CDR2 SVGAGI. Here the CDR3 DNA reads TGTGCCAGCAGTTTATGGACAGGGAGGAGCACCGGGGAGCTGTTTTTT. Translating gives CASSLWTGRSTGELFF.

This clonotype has more than one count but fewer than ten. The chain couples TRBV25-1 to TRBJ2-1; TRBD1 is a possible D gene (7 bases). The germline V gene encodes CDR1 MGHDK and CDR2 SYGVNS. This CDR3 has 21 residues. Trimming took off 1 base at V and 1 base at J, with 26 bases between the two ends. CDR3: CASSEFMGASAAQGSYNEQFF. CDR3 in DNA: TGTGCCAGCAGTGAATTCATGGGGGCTAGCGCGGCACAGGGGTCCTACAATGAGCAGTTCTTC.

The table lists this clonotype with a few counts. The chain combines TRBV27 with TRBJ2-3; either TRBD1 or TRBD2 may supply D (5 bases each). V was cut by 8 bases and J by 8 bases, with 17 bases left in between. The CDR3 spans 13 residues. CDR1 MNHEY and CDR2 SMNVEV come from the germline V gene (reference sequence). CDR3: CASGLGVQATQYF. CDR3 sequence (DNA): TGTGCCAGCGGATTGGGGGTTCAAGCTACGCAGTATTTT.

The chain links TRBV29-1 to TRBJ1-3; 7 bases align to TRBD1. There are 13 residues in the CDR3. CDR1 and CDR2 from the germline V gene are SQVTM and ANQGSEA. The junction had 3 bases not matched to a gene; V was cut back by 7 bases and J by 0 bases. The CDR3 spells CSGGQTSGNTIYF. The CDR3 bases are TGCAGCGGGGGACAGACCTCTGGAAACACCATATATTTT.

This clonotype has only a few counts. This chain links TRBV10-3 with TRBJ2-1; 7 nucleotides agree with TRBD2. CDR3 length equals 13 residues. Germline V gene data show CDR1 as ENHRY and CDR2 as SYGVKD. V shed 6 bases, J shed 7 bases, and the junction held 6 bases outside the gene matches. This chain's CDR3 is CAIREGRENEQFF. In DNA, the CDR3 is TGTGCCATCAGAGAAGGGCGGGAGAATGAGCAGTTCTTC.